The clone carrying this TCR beta chain was counted many times. Its cognate antigen is unknown. Germline V lookup: CDR1 MNHEY, CDR2 SVGAGI. The CDR3 has 13 amino acids. V was clipped by 0 bases and J by 5 bases, with 7 bases between them. The data were taken from a study of early T cells in non-severe SARS-CoV-2 infection. Overall study: Sequenced bulk RNA came from whole blood that was unsorted, and chains were unpaired. Whole-study results and caveats: Database matching using VDJdb favored anti-spike CD8 responses, with private and CD4 specificities left missing.

As part of library construction, unique molecular identifiers were attached to individual cDNA molecules. A single record per CDR3 protein comes from TCRdb applying MiXCR to the 5' RACE reads. The sample has tens of thousands of distinct CDR3 sequences; 6.3% are singletons. The clonotype was recovered from an adult who was a healthcare worker with PCR-confirmed SARS-CoV-2 infection or an uninfected control (not recorded which). The J gene is TRBJ2-5, the V gene TRBV6-5, with D hard to call. Sequenced sample: whole blood. The CDR3 DNA sequence: TGTGCCAGCAGTTACTCCGGGCTGGAGACCCAGTACTTC. Its translation is CASSYSGLETQYF.